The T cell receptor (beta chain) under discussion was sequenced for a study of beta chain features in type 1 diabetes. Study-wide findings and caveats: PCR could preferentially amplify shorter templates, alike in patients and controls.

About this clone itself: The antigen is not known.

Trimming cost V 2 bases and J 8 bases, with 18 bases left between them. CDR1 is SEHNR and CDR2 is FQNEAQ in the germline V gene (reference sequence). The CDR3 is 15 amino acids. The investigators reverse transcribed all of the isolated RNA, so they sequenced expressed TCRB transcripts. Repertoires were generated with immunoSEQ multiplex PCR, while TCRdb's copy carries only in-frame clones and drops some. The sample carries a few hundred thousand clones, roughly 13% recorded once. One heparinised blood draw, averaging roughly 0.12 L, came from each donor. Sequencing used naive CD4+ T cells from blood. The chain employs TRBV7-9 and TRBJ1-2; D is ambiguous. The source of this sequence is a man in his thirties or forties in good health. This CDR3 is CASSLFEKVRGGYTF. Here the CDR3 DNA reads TGTGCCAGCAGCTTATTCGAGAAGGTCCGAGGAGGCTACACCTTC.